Sequencing of this T cell receptor (beta chain) was carried out in a study of cytomegalovirus exposure and HLA in healthy donors. As for the study in general: A data release that came early held about 89 million unique TCRs from HLA-typed donors.

Study-level points and caveats: It is likely that the observed cluster of highly shared sequence variants was a sequencing artifact.

Both 60 Vbeta primers and 13 Jbeta primers went into the PCR. Produced via immunoSEQ multiplex PCR; TCRdb's table is partial and in-frame only. The sample contains some 150,000 clones, 70% to 85% of which appear only once. The CDR3 sequence is 15 residues long. Germline CDR1 is SEHNR and CDR2 is FQNEAQ (reference sequence). Turning to this clone: Its specificity is unknown. One end of the junction does not line up with germline, which may come from a read error.

The sequence came from a middle-aged man in good health and CMV-seronegative. This sequence joins TRBV7-9 and TRBJ2-7; 10 bases match TRBD2. The sample taken for sequencing was PBMCs. CDR3 amino acids: CSSSWTSGRKDEQYF. CDR3 sequence (DNA): TGTTCCAGCAGCTGGACTAGCGGTCGTAAGGACGAGCAGTACTTC.